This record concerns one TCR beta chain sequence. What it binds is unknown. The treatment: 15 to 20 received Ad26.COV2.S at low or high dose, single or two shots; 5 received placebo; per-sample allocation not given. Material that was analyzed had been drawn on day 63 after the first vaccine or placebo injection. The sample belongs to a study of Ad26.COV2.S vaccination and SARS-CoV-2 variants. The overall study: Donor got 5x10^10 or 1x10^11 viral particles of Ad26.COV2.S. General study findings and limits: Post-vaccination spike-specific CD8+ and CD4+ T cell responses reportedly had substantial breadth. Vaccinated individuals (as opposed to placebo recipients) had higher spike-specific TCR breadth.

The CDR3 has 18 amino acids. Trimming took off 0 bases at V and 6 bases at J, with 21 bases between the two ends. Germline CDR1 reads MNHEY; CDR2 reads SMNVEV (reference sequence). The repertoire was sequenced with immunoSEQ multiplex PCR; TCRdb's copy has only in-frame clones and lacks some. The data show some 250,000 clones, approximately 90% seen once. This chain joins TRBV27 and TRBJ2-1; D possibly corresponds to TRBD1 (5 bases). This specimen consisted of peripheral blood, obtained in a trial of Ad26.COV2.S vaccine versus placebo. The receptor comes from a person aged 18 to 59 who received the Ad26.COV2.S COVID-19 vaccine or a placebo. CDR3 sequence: CASSLSRGWTRFPNEQFF. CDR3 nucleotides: TGTGCCAGCAGTTTATCAAGGGGATGGACACGATTCCCCAATGAGCAGTTCTTC.